The 2 T cell receptor beta chains below come from one sample, sequenced in a study of CD8 T cell repertoires and HIV-1 epitope variants (dated by TCRdb to 2019 to 2021). Libraries were built with the immunoSEQ multiplex PCR assay. TCRdb provides this immuneACCESS table in a form limited to in-frame rearrangements. Some clones are lacking; in checked studies, under half of them reflect an unresolved V gene, and why the rest are absent is not known. The sample yields roughly 1,800 clones; around 66% were counted once. Clones ranked in the top ten supply more than 35% of the sample. These receptors are not linked to any known antigen. Sequencing was carried out using cultured CD8+ T cells derived from PBMCs. The receptors were sampled from a male donor with HIV.

The chain combines TRBV28 with TRBJ1-5, with D hard to call. Germline V lookup: CDR1 MDHEN, CDR2 SYDVKM. The V end lost 3 bases, the J end lost 5 bases, and 14 bases lay between the germline ends. This CDR3 comprises 15 residues. The CDR3 loop is CASSLRIDGDQPQHF. The CDR3 DNA sequence: TGTGCCAGCAGTTTGAGGATCGACGGAGATCAGCCCCAGCATTTT.

The rearrangement joins TRBV19 to TRBJ2-1; D gene unclear. The CDR3 loop spans 13 amino acids. V lost 3 bases to trimming and J lost 2 bases, with 5 bases between them. Germline lookup yields CDR1 LNHDA and CDR2 SQIVND (reference sequence). CDR3 in amino acids: CASSMVAYNEQFF. The CDR3 nucleotides are TGTGCCAGTAGTATGGTCGCCTACAATGAGCAGTTCTTC.